This TCR beta chain was identified in a study of Ad26.COV2.S vaccination and SARS-CoV-2 variants. Study-level results: Non-spike TCR breadth was similar in vaccine and placebo recipients.

Assay: immunoSEQ multiplex PCR; the TCRdb copy retains only in-frame clones and omits some. The sample carries fewer than 800,000 clones, around 89% recorded once. The CDR3 covers 14 residues. Germline V CDR1 and CDR2: GTSNPN, SVGIG (reference sequence). Trimming took off 2 bases at V and 3 bases at J, with 13 bases between the two ends. Treatment reported: roughly 20 received Ad26.COV2.S at low or high dose, single or two shots; roughly 5 received placebo; per-sample allocation not given. Sampling occurred on day 63 after the first vaccine or placebo injection. With regard to this clone: What it binds is unknown.

Sequenced here: peripheral blood, sampled in a trial of Ad26.COV2.S vaccine versus placebo. The rearrangement joins TRBV30 to TRBJ1-1; D gene ambiguous. The clonotype was recovered from a person aged 18-60 years who received the Ad26.COV2.S COVID-19 vaccine or a placebo. The CDR3 reads CAWSSLRAYTEAFF. The CDR3, as DNA: TGTGCCTGGAGTTCCCTCCGAGCCTACACTGAAGCTTTCTTT.